The T cell receptor (beta chain) under discussion was sequenced for a study of T cells after yellow fever vaccination. This clonotype was observed a handful of times. TCRdb re-derived calls from the 5' RACE reads in MiXCR, one entry per CDR3 protein. The sample has some 150,000 distinct CDR3 sequences; approximately 11% are singletons. This CDR3 contains 13 residues. The germline V and J ends were trimmed by 2 bases and 6 bases, with 11 bases remaining between them. CDR1 MNHEY and CDR2 SVGAGI come from the germline V gene. This material consisted of CD8+ T cells sorted from PBMCs, taken 15 days after the yellow fever booster vaccination. The chain uses TRBV6-5 and TRBJ2-7, with D possibly matching TRBD2 (5 bases). This clonotype originated in a man aged 18 to 35 who received the YFV17D yellow fever vaccine. The CDR3 nucleotides are TGTGCCAGCAGTTACGGGGAGACTTTCGAGCAGTACTTC. Its translation is CASSYGETFEQYF.